One and the same sample provided the 10 T cell receptor beta chains below, sequenced in a study of cytomegalovirus exposure and HLA in healthy donors. PCR involved 60 Vbeta and 13 Jbeta primers. Using immunoSEQ multiplex PCR, the repertoire was profiled, and TCRdb retains in-frame clones only, with some absent. The sample holds about 130,000 clones, about 74% seen once. Sequences were obtained from PBMCs. These receptors were collected from a man aged 18 to 29 in good health and CMV-seropositive.

The chain links TRBV5-6 to TRBJ1-5, with 8 nucleotides matching TRBD1. The CDR3 is made up of 14 amino acids. Germline V lookup: CDR1 SGHDT, CDR2 YYEEEE. The J segment lost 9 bases and the V segment lost 5 bases, leaving 10 bases of the junction unmatched. CDR3: CASSSGQGVRPQHF. Here the CDR3 DNA reads TGTGCCAGCAGTAGCGGACAGGGAGTTAGGCCCCAGCATTTT.

The V gene is TRBV4-3, the J gene TRBJ2-2; 10 nucleotides line up with TRBD2. The CDR3 contains 15 residues. Trimming cost V 4 bases and J 4 bases; bases outside gene matches: 3. Germline V gene lookup returns CDR1 LGHNA and CDR2 YSLEER. CDR3 coding DNA: TGCGCCAGCAGCCTTCTAGCGGGGGCCACCGGGGAGCTGTTTTTT. Translation: CASSLLAGATGELFF.

V is TRBV5-6 and J is TRBJ2-7; 9 positions match TRBD1. This CDR3 is built from 14 residues. CDR1 is SGHDT, CDR2 YYEEEE, per germline. Germline trimming cut 4 bases from V and 4 bases from J; bases unmatched to any gene: 6. CDR3 amino acids: CASSRRTGVYEQYF. CDR3 in DNA: TGTGCCAGCAGCCGCCGGACAGGGGTTTACGAGCAGTACTTC.

This clone was recorded a few times. The chain is built from TRBV5-7 and TRBJ2-2; 12 positions agree with TRBD2. TRBV5-7 is an ORF for which the function is uncertain. V was clipped by 0 bases and J by 8 bases; unmatched bases: 11. This CDR3 region has 18 residues. The chain's CDR3 is CASSLVRSSGRVGGELFF. CDR3 coding DNA: TGTGCCAGCAGCTTGGTCCGGTCTAGCGGGAGGGTAGGGGGGGAGCTGTTTTTT.

This clone was observed once. The V gene is TRBV27, the J gene TRBJ1-4; tentative D call: TRBD1 (6 bases). This CDR3 is 15 amino acids long. V lost 10 bases and J lost 7, with 22 bases in between. The germline CDR1 and CDR2 sequences are MNHEY and SMNVEV (reference sequence). The DNA of the CDR3 is TGTGCCATCCTCCAATGGGGCGGGGGCCGTGAAAAACTGTTTTTT. It is translated as CAILQWGGGREKLFF.

The rearrangement links TRBV7-9 to TRBJ1-2; 8 bases line up with TRBD1. The J segment lost 8 bases and the V segment lost 5 bases, leaving 7 bases of the junction unmatched. The CDR3 has 13 residues. Germline values: CDR1 SEHNR, CDR2 FQNEAQ (reference sequence). The CDR3 region is CASSPQGARGYTF. The CDR3 bases are TGTGCCAGCAGCCCGCAGGGGGCCAGGGGCTACACCTTC.

This sequence joins TRBV7-2 and TRBJ2-3; 9 nucleotides agree with TRBD1. In germline, CDR1 is SGHTA, CDR2 FQGNSA. The V gene end was trimmed by 4 bases and the J gene end by 8 bases; junction bases not matched to a gene: 7. The CDR3 has 14 amino acids. The CDR3 bases are TGTGCCAGCAGCTCAGGACAGGGGTCCGGTACGCAGTATTTT. Its protein is CASSSGQGSGTQYF.

This chain links TRBV28 with TRBJ2-7; the match to TRBD2 covers 8 bases. Per the germline V gene, CDR1 is MDHEN and CDR2 is SYDVKM. V shed 5 bases, J shed 3 bases, and the junction held 12 bases outside the gene matches. The CDR3 is 16 amino acids. The CDR3 nucleotides are TGTGCCAGCAGTCCTATAGGCCGGGGGGGTCTCTACGAGCAGTACTTC. Its translation: CASSPIGRGGLYEQYF. The variable domain in full, with the rest retrieved from reference TRBV28 and TRBJ2-7, is DVKVTQSSRYLVKRTGEKVFLECVQDMDHENMFWYRQDPGLGLRLIYFSYDVKMKEKGDIPEGYSVSREKKERFSLILESASTNQTSMYLCASSPIGRGGLYEQYFGPGTRLTVT.

This clone showed up just a few times. This chain joins TRBV27 and TRBJ2-7; 9 bases map to TRBD1. The junction had 8 bases not matched to a gene; V was cut back by 6 bases and J by 8 bases. CDR1 MNHEY and CDR2 SMNVEV come from the germline V gene (reference sequence). This CDR3 region has 13 residues. The chain's CDR3 is CASRRTGAKKQYF. The CDR3 DNA is TGTGCCAGCAGAAGGACAGGGGCAAAGAAGCAGTACTTC.

This clone has just a few counts. The rearrangement uses TRBV11-2 and TRBJ2-7; D perhaps matches TRBD1 (5 bases). Trimming removed 5 bases at V and 1 base at J, with 9 bases between. The V gene's germline CDR1 is SGHAT and CDR2 FQNNGV. The CDR3 is 13 residues long. CDR3 bases: TGTGCCAGCAGCAACACAGGTTCCTACGAGCAGTACTTC. This codes for CASSNTGSYEQYF.